What follows are 20 T cell receptor beta chains derived from one specimen sequenced in a study of blood T cell repertoires in COVID-19. Some clones are missing from TCRdb's copy, which holds only in-frame ones; the method was immunoSEQ multiplex PCR. The sample yields 210,000 or so clones, roughly 78% seen once. The source material was peripheral blood. Every receptor here comes from a woman aged 40 to 55 with acute or convalescent COVID-19.

The chain combines TRBV6-6 with TRBJ2-5; possible D gene TRBD1, 5 bases. Per germline, CDR1 MNHNY and CDR2 SVGAGI (reference sequence). The CDR3 extends over 13 amino acids. V was clipped by 2 bases and J by 5 bases, with 9 bases between them. The CDR3 reads CASSYGAGETQYF. The CDR3 coding sequence is TGTGCCAGCAGTTACGGGGCAGGGGAGACCCAGTACTTC.

The chain uses TRBV27 and TRBJ2-7, with 16 positions matching TRBD2. CDR1 and CDR2 (germline): MNHEY, SMNVEV (reference sequence). The CDR3 runs to 16 residues. J gave up 6 bases and V 6 bases, and 8 bases lay outside the gene matches. CDR3 coding DNA: TGTGCCAGCAGCCTTGGGACTAGCGGGGGGGCCCGCGAGCAGTACTTC. Its translation: CASSLGTSGGAREQYF.

This chain uses TRBV10-2 with TRBJ2-2; the D gene is possibly TRBD2 (5 bases). CDR1 is WSHSY and CDR2 is SAAADI in the germline V gene. This CDR3 is 16 amino acids long. V lost 0 bases, J lost 5 bases, and 13 bases lay in between. CDR3 nucleotide sequence: TGCGCCAGCAGTGAGTCCGGTCTCCGAGGGACCGGGGAGCTGTTTTTT. It is translated as CASSESGLRGTGELFF.

The chain uses TRBV4-1 and TRBJ2-7; no reliable D call. The CDR3 is 13 residues long. Per germline, CDR1 MGHRA and CDR2 YSYEKL. Trimming left V 1 base short and J 0 bases short, with 4 bases between. CDR3 sequence reads: CASSQAYSYEQYF. DNA of the CDR3: TGCGCCAGCAGCCAAGCCTACTCCTACGAGCAGTACTTC.

The chain links TRBV6-1 to TRBJ2-2; 7 nucleotides agree with TRBD1. After removal of 3 bases from V and 1 base from J, the junction contained 8 bases not matched to a gene. The CDR3 is made up of 17 amino acids. From germline, CDR1 is MNHNS and CDR2 SASEGT. The CDR3 DNA follows: TGTGCCAGCAGTGATTATAAGGGGACAGAGAACACCGGGGAGCTGTTTTTT. Amino acids: CASSDYKGTENTGELFF.

The chain joins TRBV7-6 to TRBJ2-7, with 7 nucleotides matching TRBD1. CDR1 is SGHVS, CDR2 FNYEAQ, per germline. The junction had 14 bases not matched to a gene; V was cut back by 5 bases and J by 7 bases. This CDR3 contains 15 residues. The CDR3 reads CASSRDSYPSGEQYF. DNA of the CDR3: TGTGCCAGCAGCCGGGACAGCTATCCCTCGGGAGAGCAGTACTTC.

The V gene is TRBV13, the J gene TRBJ1-1; tentatively, D is TRBD1 (6 bases). This CDR3 contains 18 residues. The V end was cut by 1 base, the J end by 3 bases, with 21 bases between. Germline CDR1 is PRHDT and CDR2 is FYEKMQ (reference sequence). The CDR3 here is CASSLVHRDMKDHTEAFF. The CDR3 DNA follows: TGTGCCAGCAGCTTAGTTCACAGGGATATGAAGGATCACACTGAAGCTTTCTTT.

The chain carries TRBV3-1 (or the pseudogene TRBV3-2) and TRBJ2-4, with D perhaps TRBD2 (6 bases). Germline V gene data show CDR1 as LGHDT and CDR2 as YNNKEL (reference sequence). The CDR3 contains 14 residues. Trimming took 4 bases from V and 12 from J, leaving 19 bases between them. The CDR3 loop is CASSPRDRGSGQYF. CDR3 DNA: TGTGCCAGCAGCCCGCGGGACCGCGGGTCAGGTCAGTACTTC.

This sequence joins TRBV27 and TRBJ2-6; D is unclear. Trimming removed 3 bases at V and 4 bases at J, with 10 bases between. Germline V gene sequence: CDR1 MNHEY, CDR2 SMNVEV (reference sequence). This CDR3 is 15 amino acids long. CDR3 amino acids: CASSFGPSGANVLTF. The DNA for the CDR3 is TGTGCCAGCAGTTTTGGGCCGTCCGGGGCCAACGTCCTGACTTTC.

The CDR3 spells CASSDGTYRISRDGYTF. The DNA of the CDR3 is TGCGCCAGCAGCGACGGGACTTATCGTATCTCGAGGGATGGCTACACCTTC. The V call is TRBV5-1, the J call TRBJ1-2; D might be TRBD1 (5 bases). Germline CDR1 and CDR2: SGHRS and YFSETQ. The CDR3 runs to 17 residues. V shed 4 bases and J shed 6 bases, with 25 bases lying between them.

V gene TRBV7-2 combines with J gene TRBJ1-4; a weak D match, TRBD1 (5 bases). The CDR3 has 15 amino acids. CDR1 and CDR2 (germline): SGHTA, FQGNSA. Trimming shortened V by 4 bases and J by 0 bases, and 9 bases separated the two germline ends. The CDR3 spells CASSSGLTTNEKLFF. The CDR3 DNA sequence: TGTGCCAGCAGCTCGGGACTTACAACTAATGAAAAACTGTTTTTT.

The sample holds one count of this clone. V is TRBV11-2 and J is TRBJ2-7; 8 bases fit TRBD1. The CDR3 spans 14 residues. Losses at the gene ends were 5 bases for V and 4 bases for J; bases not matched to a gene: 7. Germline loops: CDR1 SGHAT, CDR2 FQNNGV. The CDR3 sequence is CASSVGQGGYEQYF. The CDR3 DNA reads as TGTGCCAGCAGCGTTGGACAGGGTGGGTACGAGCAGTACTTC.

A word on this clone: The same CDR3 also results from other DNA sequences found in this sample. The chain carries TRBV2 and TRBJ1-2, with D tentatively TRBD1 (5 bases). Germline V lookup: CDR1 SNHLY, CDR2 FYNNEI. Trimming took off 3 bases at V and 8 bases at J, with 13 bases between the two ends. There are 13 residues in the CDR3. The CDR3 reads CASSDRREGGYTF. CDR3 nucleotide sequence: TGTGCCAGCAGTGATCGCAGGGAAGGGGGCTACACCTTC.

This chain joins TRBV7-3 and TRBJ2-6; 7 bases are a match to TRBD1. This CDR3 region has 19 residues. From germline, CDR1 is SGHTA and CDR2 FQGTGA. With V trimmed by 5 bases and J by 0 bases, 13 bases remained unmatched. CDR3 loop: CASSALQGFNRSGANVLTF. CDR3 nucleotide sequence: TGTGCCAGCAGCGCCTTACAGGGGTTTAACCGCTCTGGGGCCAACGTCCTGACTTTC. Looking up the rest from reference TRBV7-3 and TRBJ2-6 gives the full variable domain: GAGVSQTPSNKVTEKGKYVELRCDPISGHTALYWYRQSLGQGPEFLIYFQGTGAADDSGLPNDRFFAVRPEGSVSTLKIQRTERGDSAVYLCASSALQGFNRSGANVLTFGAGSRLTVL.

V is TRBV4-3 and J is TRBJ2-6; D not resolved. Germline CDR1 reads LGHNA; CDR2 reads YSLEER. This CDR3 has 14 residues. Trimming left V 0 bases short and J 4 bases short, with 4 bases between. CDR3 bases: TGCGCCAGCAGCCAAGATCAGGGGGCCAACGTCCTGACTTTC. It specifies CASSQDQGANVLTF.

The genes are TRBV19 and TRBJ2-2, with D possibly being TRBD2 (5 bases). Per germline, CDR1 LNHDA and CDR2 SQIVND (reference sequence). The CDR3 totals 15 residues. Trimming removed 6 bases at V and 3 bases at J, with 14 bases between. CDR3 nucleotides: TGTGCCAGTAGCCCCGCTAGCTCGCACACCGGGGAGCTGTTTTTT. This translates into CASSPASSHTGELFF.

The chain uses TRBV5-6 and TRBJ2-7; tentative D call: TRBD1 (5 bases). This CDR3 contains 14 residues. V dropped 2 bases and J dropped 5 bases, with 14 bases sitting between them. Germline V gene data show CDR1 as SGHDT and CDR2 as YYEEEE. CDR3: CASSFGRQRHEQYF. The CDR3 DNA reads as TGTGCCAGCAGCTTTGGGCGACAGAGACACGAGCAGTACTTC.

A single count supports this clone. The V and J genes are TRBV5-5 and TRBJ2-3; 11 bases are shared with TRBD1. The CDR3 runs 16 residues. CDR1 and CDR2 (germline): SGHKS, YYEKEE (reference sequence). The junction had 10 bases not matched to a gene; V was cut back by 6 bases and J by 4 bases. The CDR3 nucleotides read TGTGCCAGCACCCTGTCACCGGGACAGGGGGCAGATACGCAGTATTTT. Amino acid sequence: CASTLSPGQGADTQYF. Full variable domain (rest looked up from reference TRBV5-5 and TRBJ2-3): DAGVTQSPTHLIKTRGQQVTLRCSPISGHKSVSWYQQVLGQGPQFIFQYYEKEERGRGNFPDRFSARQFPNYSSELNVNALLLGDSALYLCASTLSPGQGADTQYFGPGTRLTVL.

The rearrangement joins TRBV24-1 to TRBJ2-3, with 9 bases identical to TRBD1. The junction had 13 bases not matched to a gene; V was cut back by 4 bases and J by 6 bases. There are 17 residues in the CDR3. Looked up from germline, CDR1 is KGHDR and CDR2 is SFDVKD. The CDR3 nucleotides are TGTGCCACCAGTGACTCCGGGACAGGGATCGATGTGGATACGCAGTATTTT. Amino acid sequence: CATSDSGTGIDVDTQYF.

The V and J genes are TRBV6-5 and TRBJ2-7; 9 bases match TRBD1. The J segment lost 2 bases and the V segment lost 2 bases, leaving 1 base of the junction unmatched. Germline CDR1 MNHEY, CDR2 SVGAGI. This CDR3 has 14 residues. The CDR3 is CASSYGDRAYEQYF. Here the CDR3 DNA reads TGTGCCAGCAGTTACGGGGACAGGGCCTACGAGCAGTACTTC.